This T cell receptor beta chain emerged from a study of blood T cell repertoires in COVID-19. Study-wide background: The United States, Italy and Spain were the sources of the acute and convalescent COVID-19 samples. Sources were T cells, B-cell-depleted T cells, or PBMCs; the material itself was cDNA or gDNA.

For this clone: This may arise from a read error, as a much more abundant clone is one base away.

Original processing methods: Estimated nucleated cell counts came from reference gene primer amplification. Clones were read by immunoSEQ multiplex PCR, and TCRdb kept only the in-frame ones, dropping some. That table supplies the V and J calls and clone size; D and trimming were determined from the DNA. The sample includes hundreds of thousands of clones, roughly 86% of them seen just once. Germline assignment: CDR1 MNHEY and CDR2 SMNVEV (reference sequence). The ends were cut back, 5 bases at V and 4 bases at J, with 21 bases in the middle. The CDR3 extends over 17 amino acids. This chain links TRBV27 with TRBJ2-1; D gene uncertain. Material for sequencing was peripheral blood. The TCR was taken from a human donor in a cohort sampled during active COVID-19. The CDR3 nucleotides read TGTGCCAGCAGTCCCCTCCTGTCGGAAGGCGGATACAATGAGCAGTTCTTC. Residues: CASSPLLSEGGYNEQFF.